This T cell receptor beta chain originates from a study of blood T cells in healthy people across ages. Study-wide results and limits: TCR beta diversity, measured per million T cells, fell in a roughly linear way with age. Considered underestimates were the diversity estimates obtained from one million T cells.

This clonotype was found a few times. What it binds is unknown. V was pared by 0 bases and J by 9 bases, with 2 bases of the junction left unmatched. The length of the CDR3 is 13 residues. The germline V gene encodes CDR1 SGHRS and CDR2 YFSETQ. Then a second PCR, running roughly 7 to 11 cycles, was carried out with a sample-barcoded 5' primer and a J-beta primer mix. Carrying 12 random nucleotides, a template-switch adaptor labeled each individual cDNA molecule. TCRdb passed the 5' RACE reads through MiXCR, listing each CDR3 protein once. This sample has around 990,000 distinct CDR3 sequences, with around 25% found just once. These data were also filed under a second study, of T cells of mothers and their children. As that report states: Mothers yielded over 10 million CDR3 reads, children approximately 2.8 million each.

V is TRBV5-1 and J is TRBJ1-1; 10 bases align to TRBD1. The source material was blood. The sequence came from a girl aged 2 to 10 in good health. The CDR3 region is CASSLGQGAKAFF. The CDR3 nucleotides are TGCGCCAGCAGCTTGGGACAGGGGGCGAAAGCTTTCTTT.